The 20 T cell receptor beta chains given below trace back to one sample, sequenced in a study of cytomegalovirus exposure and HLA in healthy donors. Amplification used 60 Vbeta primers and 13 Jbeta primers. Assay used: immunoSEQ multiplex PCR; TCRdb lists only in-frame clones, some missing. In the table there are 180,000 or so clones, about 80% of which are singletons. Material for sequencing was PBMCs. All receptors derive from a woman aged 60 to 75 in good health and CMV-seropositive.

The chain links TRBV5-6 to TRBJ1-4; 9 positions agree with TRBD1. V was clipped by 0 bases and J by 8 bases; unmatched bases: 2. Germline values: CDR1 SGHDT, CDR2 YYEEEE. The CDR3 has 14 amino acids. Here the CDR3 reads CASSLGDRVEKLFF. The DNA of the CDR3 is TGTGCCAGCAGCTTGGGGGACAGGGTGGAAAAACTGTTTTTT.

CDR3 protein: CASSFPDRGNQPQHF. CDR3 DNA: TGTGCCAGCAGTTTCCCCGACAGGGGCAATCAGCCCCAGCATTTT. The chain carries TRBV28 and TRBJ1-5; 7 positions agree with TRBD1. The CDR3 runs 15 residues. The J segment lost 2 bases and the V segment lost 3 bases, leaving 4 bases of the junction unmatched. CDR1 is MDHEN, CDR2 SYDVKM, per germline.

The rearrangement uses TRBV27 and TRBJ2-1; D might be TRBD1 (6 bases). Germline lookup yields CDR1 MNHEY and CDR2 SMNVEV (reference sequence). Trimming took 6 bases from V and 1 from J, leaving 13 bases between them. The CDR3 is made up of 15 amino acids. The DNA of the CDR3 is TGTGCCAGCAGCAAAAACAGGGAGTCCTACAATGAGCAGTTCTTC. It encodes CASSKNRESYNEQFF.

This sequence joins TRBV7-2 and TRBJ2-4; D unresolved. CDR3 length: 15 residues. Trimming took off 3 bases at V and 2 bases at J, with 11 bases between the two ends. The germline V gene encodes CDR1 SGHTA and CDR2 FQGNSA. The CDR3 DNA sequence: TGTGCCAGCAGCTTGAACCCTAGTACCAAAAACATTCAGTACTTC. Amino acids: CASSLNPSTKNIQYF.

The chain employs TRBV9 and TRBJ2-7, with 9 bases matching TRBD1. The CDR3 contains 16 residues. Losses at the gene ends were 4 bases for V and 1 base for J; bases not matched to a gene: 9. The germline V gene encodes CDR1 SGDLS and CDR2 YYNGEE. CDR3 DNA sequence: TGTGCCAGCAGCTCACCGGGACAGGGATGGTCCTACGAGCAGTACTTC. Residues: CASSSPGQGWSYEQYF.

This chain connects TRBV6-4 to TRBJ2-4; D may be TRBD1 (6 bases). V gave up 3 bases and J gave up 6 bases, with 9 bases separating them. The CDR3 length is 13 residues. CDR1 is MRHNA, CDR2 SNTAGT, per germline. CDR3 sequence (DNA): TGTGCCAGCAGTGAAGGCAGGGGAAACATTCAGTACTTC. Translation gives CASSEGRGNIQYF.

This clone was seen many times. This rearrangement joins TRBV6-6 to TRBJ1-5; D perhaps matches TRBD1 (5 bases). CDR3 length equals 15 residues. Trimming cost V 2 bases and J 0 bases, with 8 bases left between them. CDR1 and CDR2 (germline): MNHNY, SVGAGI (reference sequence). CDR3 sequence: CASSYGGDSNQPQHF. The CDR3 nucleotides are TGTGCCAGCAGTTACGGAGGGGATAGCAATCAGCCCCAGCATTTT.

This clone is a singleton in its sample. This chain links TRBV28 with TRBJ1-1; D is possibly TRBD1 (5 bases). This CDR3 comprises 13 residues. Germline lookup yields CDR1 MDHEN and CDR2 SYDVKM. Trimming removed 7 bases from V and 4 bases from J, with 13 bases in between. CDR3 nucleotide sequence: TGTGCCAGCACTATCGGGGGGGGCACTGAAGCTTTCTTT. Residues: CASTIGGGTEAFF.

J is TRBJ2-7 and V is TRBV4-2; D might be TRBD2 (7 bases). This CDR3 contains 16 residues. Trimming left V 0 bases short and J 3 bases short, with 15 bases between. CDR1 LGHNA and CDR2 YNFKEQ come from the germline V gene. CDR3 residues: CASSQDPSGGGYEQYF. DNA of the CDR3: TGTGCCAGCAGCCAAGATCCTAGCGGAGGGGGCTACGAGCAGTACTTC.

This clone has a single count. This chain's CDR3 is CASSYSGGAEGKTQYF. Written as DNA, the CDR3 is TGTGCCAGCAGTTACTCAGGGGGGGCCGAGGGAAAGACCCAGTACTTC. V usage is TRBV6-6 and J usage is TRBJ2-5; the D gene is possibly TRBD2 (7 bases). This CDR3 is built from 16 residues. Germline V gene sequence: CDR1 MNHNY, CDR2 SVGAGI (reference sequence). V shed 0 bases and J shed 6 bases, with 17 bases lying between them.

V usage is TRBV20-1 and J usage is TRBJ1-2, with 7 bases that match TRBD1. The CDR3 is 10 residues long. Germline V gene lookup returns CDR1 DFQATT and CDR2 SNEGSKA (reference sequence). The CDR3 loop is CRPGGYGYTF. The CDR3 DNA reads as TGCAGGCCAGGGGGGTACGGCTACACCTTC.

The genes are TRBV6-1 and TRBJ2-7, with D possibly being TRBD2 (6 bases). The CDR3 extends over 13 amino acids. From germline, CDR1 is MNHNS and CDR2 SASEGT. V lost 5 bases and J 7 bases, leaving 15 bases between the germline ends. CDR3 DNA sequence: TGTGCCAGCAGTAAGACGGGGGTAATAGAGCAGTACTTC. The encoded protein is CASSKTGVIEQYF.

This clone was found a few times. This chain connects TRBV11-2 to TRBJ2-7; tentatively, D is TRBD1 (5 bases). V shed 0 bases and J shed 2 bases, with 14 bases lying between them. Germline V gene data show CDR1 as SGHAT and CDR2 as FQNNGV. The CDR3 is 16 amino acids. DNA for the CDR3: TGTGCCAGCAGCTTAGATGCGGCAGGGCGAACCTACGAGCAGTACTTC. Its translation is CASSLDAAGRTYEQYF.

The gene calls are TRBV5-6 and TRBJ2-5; 7 bases line up with TRBD2. Germline values: CDR1 SGHDT, CDR2 YYEEEE. This CDR3 has 16 amino acids. The trim removed 3 bases at V and 4 bases at J, leaving 12 bases unmatched. CDR3 loop: CASSSPRDYKGETQYF. The CDR3, as DNA: TGTGCCAGCAGCTCGCCCCGGGACTACAAGGGAGAGACCCAGTACTTC. Combining the CDR3 with reference TRBV5-6 and TRBJ2-5 gives the whole variable domain DAGVTQSPTHLIKTRGQQVTLRCSPKSGHDTVSWYQQALGQGPQFIFQYYEEEERQRGNFPDRFSGHQFPNYSSELNVNALLLGDSALYLCASSSPRDYKGETQYFGPGTRLLVL.

The chain is built from TRBV28 and TRBJ2-5, with TRBD1 identical over 9 bases. Germline lookup yields CDR1 MDHEN and CDR2 SYDVKM. CDR3 size: 16 residues. Germline trimming cut 5 bases from V and 1 base from J; bases unmatched to any gene: 8. The CDR3 coding sequence is TGTGCCAGCAGTGTCAGAACAGGGGGCCGCCAAGAGACCCAGTACTTC. It yields the protein CASSVRTGGRQETQYF.

The chain has TRBV4-2 and TRBJ2-1; TRBD2 matches 13 bases. Germline loops: CDR1 LGHNA, CDR2 YNFKEQ. The CDR3 has 15 residues. V dropped 4 bases and J dropped 7; count of bases not matched to a gene: 4. CDR3 bases: TGTGCCAGCAGCCCCACGGGACTAGCGGGGAATGAGCAGTTCTTC. Amino acids: CASSPTGLAGNEQFF.

The chain uses TRBV27 and TRBJ2-5; perhaps TRBD1 as D (6 bases). The J call may be in error: the DNA end matches TRBJ2-7 better. The CDR3 totals 14 residues. Germline-derived CDR1 and CDR2 are MNHEY and SMNVEV (reference sequence). CDR3 region: CASRNRAGCHEQYF. The DNA for the CDR3 is TGTGCCAGCAGAAACAGGGCCGGGTGCCACGAGCAGTACTTC.

The chain carries TRBV9 and TRBJ2-3, with TRBD1 as a possible D gene (6 bases). CDR1 SGDLS and CDR2 YYNGEE come from the germline V gene. V lost 3 bases and J 0 bases, leaving 11 bases between the germline ends. The CDR3 runs to 15 residues. The DNA of the CDR3 is TGTGCCAGCAGCGCCCGGGACATTAGCACAGATACGCAGTATTTT. It encodes CASSARDISTDTQYF.

This chain connects TRBV28 to TRBJ1-5; no definite D call. V was cut by 7 bases and J by 1 base, with 14 bases left in between. This CDR3 has 15 amino acids. Germline CDR1 MDHEN, CDR2 SYDVKM. DNA of the CDR3: TGTGCCAGCAAAGGAACCGACGGGAGCAATCAGCCCCAGCATTTT. Translated: CASKGTDGSNQPQHF.

V gene TRBV4-2 combines with J gene TRBJ2-6, with 10 positions matching TRBD2. There are 19 residues in the CDR3. After removal of 0 bases from V and 0 bases from J, the junction contained 5 bases not matched to a gene. From germline, CDR1 is LGHNA and CDR2 YNFKEQ. CDR3 loop: CASSQEASGSHSGANVLTF. In nucleotides, the CDR3 is TGTGCCAGCAGCCAAGAGGCTAGCGGGAGCCACTCTGGGGCCAACGTCCTGACTTTC.